The sequence of this T cell receptor beta chain was determined in a study of neurological immune-mediated disorders (dated by TCRdb to 2018 to 2020). For context, the study as a whole: Among the 34 multiple sclerosis patients, 31 had relapsing-remitting MS and 3 had secondary progressive MS. The cohort comprised 68 subjects: 14 HAM/TSP patients, 35 or so multiple sclerosis patients and around 20 healthy controls. Peripheral blood TCR-beta repertoires from HTLV-I-associated myelopathy (HAM/TSP) patients, multiple sclerosis patients and healthy controls were compared by UMI-based sequencing. The roughly 99 TCR-beta libraries covered PBMC samples along with longitudinal samples, technical triplicates, and paired sorted CD4+ and CD8+ T-cell subsets.

Libraries from unsorted PBMCs were made from 2 million PBMCs kept in RNAlater at -80 degrees C until RNA extraction. Multiple sclerosis patients were enrolled in a US clinical protocol under which disease progression was evaluated by magnetic resonance imaging. Peripheral blood was subjected to Ficoll-Hypaque density gradient centrifugation to isolate PBMCs, which were then cryopreserved in liquid nitrogen. The study at large found these results: Expanded clones from different subjects shared no identical CDR3 amino acid sequences, which suggests that TCR-beta repertoires were private in all groups. Phylogenetic analysis grouped repertoires from 18 of 34 MS patients into a cluster of related CDR3 sequences, suggesting a possible repertoire-level signature. TCR clonal expansion was greatest in HAM/TSP patients and smallest in MS patients, who ranked below even healthy controls. The MS cluster showed no association with clinical or MRI features, and the authors stated that larger cohorts are needed.

The CDR3 spans 14 residues, from the cysteine through the phenylalanine. Only the CDR3 region is kept as DNA, spanning 42 bases read in frame from base 1. CDR1 and CDR2, per the germline V gene, are LGHNA and YSLEER. V lost 3 bases and J lost 8 bases, and the count of bases not matched to a germline gene is 9. With regard to this clonotype: Its specific antigen is unknown. Base qualities are not recorded, but no much larger clone differs from it by a single base.

cDNA synthesis used template-switch 5'RACE with a primer carrying a 10-nucleotide random unique molecular identifier tagging each TCR transcript. Every sequencing run yielded over 170 million TCR-beta sequences covering 15-18 subjects. Total RNA was extracted with the RNeasy kit. The KAPA Real-time Library Amplification kit was used to amplify TCR-beta VDJ regions with primers for the TCR constant region and the 5'RACE anchor. A first PCR added sample indexes and Illumina adaptors, after which a second PCR increased the library yield. After Ampure bead purification, the roughly 650 bp TCR product was size-selected on a 2% E-gel SizeSelection system. Before pooling, library quality was checked on a Bioanalyzer, concentration was measured with Qubit, and libraries were quantified with the Kapa Library Quantification kit. Libraries were sequenced paired-end 2 x 150 bp on an Illumina HiSeq 2500. To increase sequence diversity, roughly 23-30% phiX was spiked into each library pool. The authors' pipeline ran thus. The quality-filtered reads were processed with the UMI-based MiGEC pipeline, whose error correction step removed more than 80% of the raw TCR sequences. VDJ genes were aligned to IMGT germline references, and each clonotype was defined by a unique CDR3 amino acid sequence together with V-J genes. VDJtools evaluated clonal expansion, Shannon diversity and CDR3 relatedness (CalcPairwiseDistances, ClusterSamples); CLCbio workbench built phylogenetic trees. A clone was classed as expanded if it had 8 or more unique UMIs, a cutoff based on coefficient-of-variation modelling across technical triplicates. Clones were called with MiXCR by TCRdb after fastp trimmed the public reads at Q25, and only in-frame beta chains were retained. Rows are combined by CDR3 protein, so each entry shows the most common genes and DNA. TCRdb, not the original authors, processed these V and J calls. Present in this sample are tens of thousands of distinct CDR3 sequences, around 3.5% of which were seen just once. Clones ranked in the top ten supply less than 3.5% of the sample.

The clonotype originates from a woman aged 50 to 60 with multiple sclerosis. This chain joins TRBV4-3 to TRBJ1-2, with 7 bases aligning to TRBD1. Sequenced sample: PBMCs. This receptor has the CDR3 CASSHYDREGGYTF. Here is the DNA: TGCGCCAGCAGCCACTACGACAGGGAAGGCGGCTACACCTTC.